This TCR beta chain was documented in a study of naive and memory T cell subsets. This clonotype was seen ten or more times. The antigen remains unidentified. An equimolar mix of two oligonucleotides served as the beta constant-region primer for TRBC1 and TRBC2. Nested alpha and beta constant-region primers with the SP2 primer drove four PCR rounds on ligated cDNA. A 12-nucleotide UMI and the SP2 primer were added to the cDNA 3' end by oligonucleotide ligation. From the UMI-ligation and nested PCR reads, TCRdb called clonotypes with MiXCR, one entry per CDR3 protein. The data contain 98,000 or so distinct CDR3 sequences, 11% of them seen just once; the ten biggest clones take up around 0.13%. Study-level results: Each distinct alpha or beta sequence counts as one clonotype. A few larger clonotypes appeared in naive repertoires, especially CD8, possibly memory cells re-expressing CD45RA. Gini index rose across naive, CM, EM and EMRA in CD4 and CD8.

CD4+ T cell IFNgamma after overnight CMV lysate exposure gave donor CMV status. The germline V and J ends were trimmed by 3 bases and 3 bases, with 9 bases remaining between them. Germline V gives CDR1 LGHNA, CDR2 YNFKEQ. The CDR3 is 13 amino acids. The clonotype comes from a human donor in good health. The sample taken for sequencing was naive CD4+ T cells from blood. The rearrangement links TRBV4-2 to TRBJ2-7; D remains ambiguous. The CDR3 DNA sequence: TGTGCCAGCAGCCACAGAAAGGGCTACGAGCAGTACTTC. It is translated as CASSHRKGYEQYF.